Detailed here is one T cell receptor beta chain. No cognate antigen has been identified for it. No much larger clone exists at a distance of one base, and base qualities are not known. The library was produced with the immunoSEQ multiplex PCR assay. For the original study's pipeline: A statistical classification framework was built for diagnosing cytomegalovirus status from the catalog of TCR beta chain sequences. TCRdb took this table from immuneACCESS and kept in-frame rearrangements with V and J called. Such tables lack part of the clones; where checked against another copy, unresolved V genes explain under half of the gap, and the rest is unexplained. That table is the source of V, J and clone size, and D and trimming were worked out from the DNA. Present in this sample are tens of thousands of clones, 85% to 95% of which were seen just once. The ten largest clones capture about 1.5% of the sample.

This specimen comes from a study of cytomegalovirus exposure and HLA in healthy donors (dated by TCRdb to 2016 to 2017). With respect to the entire study: According to a later analysis, the 120 validation repertoires were produced on the same platform as the 666 repertoires of the first cohort. The study aimed to test whether signatures of past pathogen exposure could be identified by cataloging public T cell receptors. A separate validation cohort of roughly 110 different subjects was used in addition to the roughly 620-subject first cohort. High-throughput TCR immunosequencing, statistical association of individual TCRs with disease status, and machine learning were combined to predict cytomegalovirus infection status.

Separate from the approximately 670-subject first cohort, the validation cohort of around 130 subjects was the group to which the donors belonged. What the authors observed across the whole study: A few of the identified cytomegalovirus-associated TCR beta chains were confirmed in vitro to be specific for cytomegalovirus antigens. The authors suggested that the approach could potentially be extended to other disease states and immunological phenotypes. A total of fewer than 200 TCR beta chains were listed by the study as associated with cytomegalovirus. Of the cluster scores, roughly 93% were above 0 in a later analysis, which found that TCRs clustered in the first cohort also tended to co-occur in the 120 validation repertoires. The classifier was reported to diagnose cytomegalovirus status with high specificity and sensitivity in both the original cohort and the validation cohort. Most TCR sequences were observed very rarely across donors, whereas some public TCRs were present in many individuals. A later analysis lacked HLA typing for the validation cohort, so it scored co-occurrence in that cohort across all 120 repertoires.

From the germline V gene, CDR1 is MDHEN and CDR2 is SYDVKM. From the cysteine through the phenylalanine, the CDR3 covers 14 amino acids. CDR3 DNA only is kept here, 42 bases in frame from base 1. The V and J ends are trimmed by 7 bases and 0 bases, leaving 13 bases between them. This clonotype originated in a young man in good health and CMV-seropositive. Recombination linked TRBV28 to TRBJ2-7; possibly the D gene is TRBD1, per 5 matching bases. Sequences were obtained from PBMCs. The CDR3 has the sequence CASTQPGYSYEQYF. The DNA sequence is as follows: TGTGCCAGCACGCAACCAGGGTACTCCTACGAGCAGTACTTC. The full variable domain, completed from the reference TRBV28 and TRBJ2-7 proteins outside the CDR3, reads DVKVTQSSRYLVKRTGEKVFLECVQDMDHENMFWYRQDPGLGLRLIYFSYDVKMKEKGDIPEGYSVSREKKERFSLILESASTNQTSMYLCASTQPGYSYEQYFGPGTRLTVT.